A selection of T cell receptor beta chains follows, all from one sample in a study of cytomegalovirus exposure and HLA in healthy donors. Only in-frame clones appear in the TCRdb table, and some are missing; sequencing was by immunoSEQ multiplex PCR. The sample has approximately 140,000 clones, roughly 77% seen once. Specimen: PBMCs. These receptors all come from a female donor in good health and CMV-seronegative. Each CDR3 is given with its conserved first and last residue. A D gene is named only where the DNA matches it firmly. Some rows mark clone size as missing; the rest say once, few, many or name a class of expanded clone.

cdr3_aa: CASSLAHPGAETQYF
cdr3_nt: TGTGCCAGCAGCTTAGCGCACCCCGGAGCGGAGACCCAGTACTTC
clone_size: -
d_call: -
j_call: TRBJ2-5
v_call: TRBV7-2

cdr3_aa: CASGADRDRVFGELFF
cdr3_nt: TGTGCCAGCGGGGCCGACCGGGACAGGGTTTTCGGGGAGCTGTTTTTT
clone_size: -
d_call: TRBD1
j_call: TRBJ2-2
v_call: TRBV6-6

cdr3_aa: CAIKGTVETQYF
cdr3_nt: TGTGCCATAAAGGGGACAGTAGAGACCCAGTACTTC
clone_size: -
d_call: TRBD1
j_call: TRBJ2-5
v_call: TRBV10-3

cdr3_aa: CASVIIRQGEAYEQYF
cdr3_nt: TGTGCCAGCGTTATAATTAGACAGGGTGAAGCCTACGAGCAGTACTTC
clone_size: few
d_call: TRBD1
j_call: TRBJ2-7
v_call: TRBV6-4

cdr3_aa: CASRKDRARNYGYTF
cdr3_nt: TGTGCCAGCAGAAAGGACAGGGCGAGAAACTATGGCTACACCTTC
clone_size: -
d_call: TRBD1
j_call: TRBJ1-2
v_call: TRBV7-8

cdr3_aa: CATTPDRGSYEQYF
cdr3_nt: TGTGCCACCACCCCGGACAGGGGATCCTACGAGCAGTACTTC
clone_size: -
d_call: TRBD1
j_call: TRBJ2-7
v_call: TRBV15

cdr3_aa: CASTGDWGGQPQHF
cdr3_nt: TGTGCCAGCACCGGGGATTGGGGGGGTCAGCCCCAGCATTTT
clone_size: once
d_call: -
j_call: TRBJ1-5
v_call: TRBV6-4

cdr3_aa: CASSLAGGYSNQPQHF
cdr3_nt: TGTGCCAGCAGCTTAGCGGGGGGTTATAGCAATCAGCCCCAGCATTTT
clone_size: few
d_call: -
j_call: TRBJ1-5
v_call: TRBV7-2

cdr3_aa: CASSPSTGVNQPQHF
cdr3_nt: TGTGCCAGCAGCCCCTCGACAGGGGTTAATCAGCCCCAGCATTTT
clone_size: -
d_call: TRBD1
j_call: TRBJ1-5
v_call: TRBV7-9

cdr3_aa: CASSQTGGQPQHF
cdr3_nt: TGTGCCAGCAGTCAAACAGGGGGTCAGCCCCAGCATTTT
clone_size: few
d_call: TRBD1
j_call: TRBJ1-5
v_call: TRBV2

cdr3_aa: CSVEGALVQETQYF
cdr3_nt: TGCAGCGTTGAAGGAGCACTAGTTCAAGAGACCCAGTACTTC
clone_size: -
d_call: -
j_call: TRBJ2-5
v_call: TRBV29-1

cdr3_aa: CASSLEGGVGTQYF
cdr3_nt: TGTGCCAGCAGCTTAGAAGGTGGAGTAGGTACGCAGTATTTT
clone_size: -
d_call: -
j_call: TRBJ2-3
v_call: TRBV7-6

cdr3_aa: CASSWDKQSTDTQYF
cdr3_nt: TGTGCCAGCAGTTGGGACAAGCAAAGCACAGATACGCAGTATTTT
clone_size: -
d_call: -
j_call: TRBJ2-3
v_call: TRBV27

cdr3_aa: CASSLGGTEAGELFF
cdr3_nt: TGTGCCAGCAGCTTGGGAGGGACAGAAGCCGGGGAGCTGTTTTTT
clone_size: -
d_call: TRBD1
j_call: TRBJ2-2
v_call: TRBV5-6